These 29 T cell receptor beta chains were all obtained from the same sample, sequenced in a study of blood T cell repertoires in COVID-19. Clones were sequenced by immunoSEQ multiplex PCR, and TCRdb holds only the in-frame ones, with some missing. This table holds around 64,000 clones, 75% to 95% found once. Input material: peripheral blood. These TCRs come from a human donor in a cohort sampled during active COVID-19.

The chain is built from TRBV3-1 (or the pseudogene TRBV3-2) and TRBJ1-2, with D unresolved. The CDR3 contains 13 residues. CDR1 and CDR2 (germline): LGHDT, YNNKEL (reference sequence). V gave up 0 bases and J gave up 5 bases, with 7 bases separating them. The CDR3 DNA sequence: TGTGCCAGCAGCCAAGAATCCGGGTATGGCTACACCTTC. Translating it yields CASSQESGYGYTF.

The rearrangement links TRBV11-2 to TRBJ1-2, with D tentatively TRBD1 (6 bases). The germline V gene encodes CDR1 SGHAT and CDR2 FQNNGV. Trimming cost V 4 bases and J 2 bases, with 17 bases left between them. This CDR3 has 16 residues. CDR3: CASSSSDSLSNYGYTF. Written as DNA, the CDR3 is TGTGCCAGCAGCTCCTCGGACAGCCTGTCGAACTATGGCTACACCTTC.

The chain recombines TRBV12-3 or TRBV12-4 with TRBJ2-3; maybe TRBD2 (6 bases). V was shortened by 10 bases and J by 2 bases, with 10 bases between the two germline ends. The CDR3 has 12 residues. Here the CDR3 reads CATLAATDTQYF. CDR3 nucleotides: TGTGCCACCTTAGCGGCCACAGATACGCAGTATTTT.

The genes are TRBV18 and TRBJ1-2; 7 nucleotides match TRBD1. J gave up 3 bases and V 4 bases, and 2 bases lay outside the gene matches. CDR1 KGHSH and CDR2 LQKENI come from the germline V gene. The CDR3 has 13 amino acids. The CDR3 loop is CASSQDRYYGYTF. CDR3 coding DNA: TGTGCCAGCTCACAGGACAGGTACTATGGCTACACCTTC.

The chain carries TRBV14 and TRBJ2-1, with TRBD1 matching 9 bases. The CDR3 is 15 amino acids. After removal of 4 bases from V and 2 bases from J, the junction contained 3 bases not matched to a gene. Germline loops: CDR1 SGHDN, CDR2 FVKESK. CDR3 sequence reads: CASSRTGVTYNEQFF. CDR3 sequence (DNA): TGTGCCAGCAGCCGGACAGGGGTAACCTACAATGAGCAGTTCTTC.

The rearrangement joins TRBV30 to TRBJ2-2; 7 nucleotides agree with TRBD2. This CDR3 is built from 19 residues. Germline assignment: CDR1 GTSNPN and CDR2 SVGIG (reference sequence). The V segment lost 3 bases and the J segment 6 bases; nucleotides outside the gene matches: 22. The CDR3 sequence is CAWRFSSFQTGTIAGELFF. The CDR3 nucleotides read TGTGCCTGGAGGTTTAGCTCCTTCCAGACCGGGACTATCGCCGGGGAGCTGTTTTTT.

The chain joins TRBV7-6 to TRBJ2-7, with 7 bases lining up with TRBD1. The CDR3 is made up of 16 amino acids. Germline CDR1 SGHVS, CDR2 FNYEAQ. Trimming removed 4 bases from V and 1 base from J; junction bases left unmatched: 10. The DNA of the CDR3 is TGTGCCAGCAGCTCCAGGTATGGGGGACAGTCCTACGAGCAGTACTTC. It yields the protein CASSSRYGGQSYEQYF. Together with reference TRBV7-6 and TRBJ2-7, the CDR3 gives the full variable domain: GAGVSQSPRYKVTKRGQDVALRCDPISGHVSLYWYRQALGQGPEFLTYFNYEAQQDKSGLPNDRFSAERPEGSISTLTIQRTEQRDSAMYRCASSSRYGGQSYEQYFGPGTRLTVT.

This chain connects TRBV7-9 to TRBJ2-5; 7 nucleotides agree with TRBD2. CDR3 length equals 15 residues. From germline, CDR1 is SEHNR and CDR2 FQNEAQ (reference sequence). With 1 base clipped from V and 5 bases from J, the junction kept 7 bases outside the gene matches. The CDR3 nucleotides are TGTGCCAGCAGCTTAGATTCTTCCGGGGGGGAGACCCAGTACTTC. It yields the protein CASSLDSSGGETQYF.

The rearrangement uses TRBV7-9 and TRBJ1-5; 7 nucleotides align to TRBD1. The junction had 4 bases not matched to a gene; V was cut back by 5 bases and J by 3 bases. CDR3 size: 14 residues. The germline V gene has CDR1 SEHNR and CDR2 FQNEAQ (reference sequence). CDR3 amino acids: CASSLQGDNQPQHF. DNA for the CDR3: TGTGCCAGCAGCCTCCAGGGGGACAATCAGCCCCAGCATTTT.

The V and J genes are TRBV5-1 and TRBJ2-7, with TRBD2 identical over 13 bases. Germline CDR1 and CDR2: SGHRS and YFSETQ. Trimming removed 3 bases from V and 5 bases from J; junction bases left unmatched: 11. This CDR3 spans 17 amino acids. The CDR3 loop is CASSSGLAGVPVDEQYF. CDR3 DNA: TGCGCCAGCAGCTCAGGACTAGCGGGGGTCCCGGTCGACGAGCAGTACTTC.

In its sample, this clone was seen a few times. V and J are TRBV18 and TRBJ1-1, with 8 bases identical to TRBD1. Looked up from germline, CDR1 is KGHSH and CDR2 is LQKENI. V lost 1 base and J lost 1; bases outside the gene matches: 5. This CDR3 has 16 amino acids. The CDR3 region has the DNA TGTGCCAGCTCACCACAGGGGGGACAGGAGAACACTGAAGCTTTCTTT. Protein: CASSPQGGQENTEAFF.

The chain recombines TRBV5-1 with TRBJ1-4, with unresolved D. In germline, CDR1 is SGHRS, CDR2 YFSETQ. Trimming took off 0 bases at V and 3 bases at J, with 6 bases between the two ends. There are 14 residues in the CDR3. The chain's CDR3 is CASSLGRSNEKLFF. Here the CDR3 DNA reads TGCGCCAGCAGCTTGGGGAGGTCTAATGAAAAACTGTTTTTT.

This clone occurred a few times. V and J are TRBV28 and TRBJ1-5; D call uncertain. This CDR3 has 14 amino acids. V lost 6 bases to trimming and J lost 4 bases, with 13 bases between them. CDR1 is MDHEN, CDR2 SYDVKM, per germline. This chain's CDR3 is CASSLSILNQPQHF. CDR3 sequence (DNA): TGTGCCAGCAGCCTGAGCATCCTTAATCAGCCCCAGCATTTT.

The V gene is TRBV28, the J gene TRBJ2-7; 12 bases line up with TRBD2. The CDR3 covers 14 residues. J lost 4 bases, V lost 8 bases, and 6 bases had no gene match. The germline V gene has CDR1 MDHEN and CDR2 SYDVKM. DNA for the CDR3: TGTGCCAGCTCTAGCGGGAGGGCCGGTTACGAGCAGTACTTC. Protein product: CASSSGRAGYEQYF.

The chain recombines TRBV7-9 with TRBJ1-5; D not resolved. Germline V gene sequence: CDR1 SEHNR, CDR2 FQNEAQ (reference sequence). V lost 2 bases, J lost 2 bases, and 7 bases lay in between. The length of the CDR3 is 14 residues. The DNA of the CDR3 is TGTGCCAGCAGCTTAAGTACAGGCAATCAGCCCCAGCATTTT. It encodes CASSLSTGNQPQHF.

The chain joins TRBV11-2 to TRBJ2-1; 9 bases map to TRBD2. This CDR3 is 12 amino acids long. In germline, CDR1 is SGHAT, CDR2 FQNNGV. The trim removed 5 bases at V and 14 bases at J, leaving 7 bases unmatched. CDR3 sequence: CASSGAWTSEFF. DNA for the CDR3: TGTGCCAGCAGCGGGGCCTGGACTAGCGAGTTCTTC. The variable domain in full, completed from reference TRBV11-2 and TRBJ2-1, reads EAGVAQSPRYKIIEKRQSVAFWCNPISGHATLYWYQQILGQGPKLLIQFQNNGVVDDSQLPKDRFSAERLKGVDSTLKIQPAKLEDSAVYLCASSGAWTSEFFGPGTRLTVL.

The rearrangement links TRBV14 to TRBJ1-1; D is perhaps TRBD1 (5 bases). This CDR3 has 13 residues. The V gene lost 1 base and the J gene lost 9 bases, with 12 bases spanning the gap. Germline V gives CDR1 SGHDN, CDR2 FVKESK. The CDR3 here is CASSQASGFKAFF. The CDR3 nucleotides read TGTGCCAGCAGCCAAGCGTCAGGGTTTAAAGCTTTCTTT. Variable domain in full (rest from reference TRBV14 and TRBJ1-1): EAGVTQFPSHSVIEKGQTVTLRCDPISGHDNLYWYRRVMGKEIKFLLHFVKESKQDESGMPNNRFLAERTGGTYSTLKVQPAELEDSGVYFCASSQASGFKAFFGQGTRLTVV.

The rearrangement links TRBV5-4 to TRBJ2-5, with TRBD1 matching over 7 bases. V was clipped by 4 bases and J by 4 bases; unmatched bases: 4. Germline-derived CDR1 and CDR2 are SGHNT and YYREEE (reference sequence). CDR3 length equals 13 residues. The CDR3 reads CASSVRGPETQYF. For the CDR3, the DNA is TGTGCCAGCAGCGTAAGGGGGCCAGAGACCCAGTACTTC. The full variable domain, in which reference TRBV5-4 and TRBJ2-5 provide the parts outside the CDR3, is ETGVTQSPTHLIKTRGQQVTLRCSSQSGHNTVSWYQQALGQGPQFIFQYYREEENGRGNFPPRFSGLQFPNYSSELNVNALELDDSALYLCASSVRGPETQYFGPGTRLLVL.

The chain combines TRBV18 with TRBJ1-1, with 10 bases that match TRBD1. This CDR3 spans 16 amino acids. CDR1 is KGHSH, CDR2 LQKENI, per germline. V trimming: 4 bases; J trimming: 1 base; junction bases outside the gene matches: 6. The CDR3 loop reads CASSLRDRGKNTEAFF. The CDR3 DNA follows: TGTGCCAGCTCACTTCGGGACAGGGGAAAGAACACTGAAGCTTTCTTT.

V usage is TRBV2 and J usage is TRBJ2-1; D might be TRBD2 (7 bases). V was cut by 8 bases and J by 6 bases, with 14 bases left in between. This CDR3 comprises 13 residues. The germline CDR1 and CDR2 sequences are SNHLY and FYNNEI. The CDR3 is CASGGAKANEQFF. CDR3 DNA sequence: TGTGCCAGCGGGGGGGCCAAGGCCAATGAGCAGTTCTTC.

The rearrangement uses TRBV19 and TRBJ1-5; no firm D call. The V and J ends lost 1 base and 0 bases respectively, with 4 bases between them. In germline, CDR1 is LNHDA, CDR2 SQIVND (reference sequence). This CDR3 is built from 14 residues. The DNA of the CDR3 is TGTGCCAGTAGTATAGCAGGTAGCAATCAGCCCCAGCATTTT. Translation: CASSIAGSNQPQHF.

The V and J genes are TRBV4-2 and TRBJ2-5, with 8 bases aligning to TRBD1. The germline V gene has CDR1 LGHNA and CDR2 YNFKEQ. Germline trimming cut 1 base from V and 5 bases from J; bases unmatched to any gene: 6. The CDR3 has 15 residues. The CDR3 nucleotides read TGTGCCAGCAGCCAAGTTCAGGGGGCGATGGAGACCCAGTACTTC. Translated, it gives CASSQVQGAMETQYF.

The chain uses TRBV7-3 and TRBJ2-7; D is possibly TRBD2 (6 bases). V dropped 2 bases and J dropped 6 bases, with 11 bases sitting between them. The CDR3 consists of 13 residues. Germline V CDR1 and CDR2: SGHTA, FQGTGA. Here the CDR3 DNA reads TGTGCCAGCAGCTTACTAGCGTCGGCCGAGCAGTACTTC. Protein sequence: CASSLLASAEQYF.

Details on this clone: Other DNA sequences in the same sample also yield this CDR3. The DNA of the CDR3 is TGTGCCAGCAGCTCGCGGGGTAGCACAGATACGCAGTATTTT. Translating it yields CASSSRGSTDTQYF. The chain carries TRBV5-4 and TRBJ2-3; D might be TRBD2 (6 bases). The germline V gene encodes CDR1 SGHNT and CDR2 YYREEE (reference sequence). CDR3 length: 14 residues. Trimming left V 3 bases short and J 0 bases short, with 8 bases between.

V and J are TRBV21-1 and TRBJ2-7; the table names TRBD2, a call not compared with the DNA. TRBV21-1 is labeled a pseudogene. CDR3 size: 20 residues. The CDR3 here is CASSCERRLAGTRGSYEQYF. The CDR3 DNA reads TGTGCCAGCAGCTGCGAAAGGCGACTAGCGGGAACCAGGGGTTCCTACGAGCAGTACTTC.

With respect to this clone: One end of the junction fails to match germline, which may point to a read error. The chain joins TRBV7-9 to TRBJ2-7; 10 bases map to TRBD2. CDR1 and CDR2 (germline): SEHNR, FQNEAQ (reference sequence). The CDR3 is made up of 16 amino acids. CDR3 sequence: CASNLQPSGSMYEQYF. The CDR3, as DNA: TGTGCCAGCAACTTACAGCCTAGCGGGAGTATGTACGAGCAGTACTTC. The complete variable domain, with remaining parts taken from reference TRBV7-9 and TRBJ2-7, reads DTGVSQNPRHKITKRGQNVTFRCDPISEHNRLYWYRQTLGQGPEFLTYFQNEAQLEKSRLLSDRFSAERPKGSFSTLEIQRTEQGDSAMYLCASNLQPSGSMYEQYFGPGTRLTVT.

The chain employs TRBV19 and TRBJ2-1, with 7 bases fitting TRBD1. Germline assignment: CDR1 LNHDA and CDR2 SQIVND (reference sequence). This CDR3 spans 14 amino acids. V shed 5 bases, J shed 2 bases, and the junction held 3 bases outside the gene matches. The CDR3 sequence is CASSAGGPYNEQFF. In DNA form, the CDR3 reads TGTGCCAGTAGTGCAGGGGGACCCTACAATGAGCAGTTCTTC.

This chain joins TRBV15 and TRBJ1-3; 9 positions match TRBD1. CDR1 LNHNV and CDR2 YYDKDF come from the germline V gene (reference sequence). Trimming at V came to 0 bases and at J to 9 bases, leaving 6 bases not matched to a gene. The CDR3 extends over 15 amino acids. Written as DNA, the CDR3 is TGTGCCACCAGCAGAGACGGGACAGGGTTTCGCACCATATATTTT. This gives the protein CATSRDGTGFRTIYF.

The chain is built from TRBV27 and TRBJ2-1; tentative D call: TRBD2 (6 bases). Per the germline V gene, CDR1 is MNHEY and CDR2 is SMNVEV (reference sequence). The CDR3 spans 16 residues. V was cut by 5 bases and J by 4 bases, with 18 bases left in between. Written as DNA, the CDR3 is TGTGCCAGCAGTCCCTTTAGCGGATACGCGTACAATGAGCAGTTCTTC. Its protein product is CASSPFSGYAYNEQFF.